This T cell receptor (beta chain) was captured by sequencing in a study of response to subunit inactivated influenza vaccine. After removal of 5 bases from V and 5 bases from J, the junction contained 6 bases not matched to a gene. The CDR3 consists of 15 residues. Whole-study results and caveats: Authors suggested that a seasonal influenza vaccination recruits few new T cells each time.

TCRdb re-called the RT-PCR reads through MiXCR, storing one row per CDR3 protein. Among 750,000 to 850,000 distinct CDR3 sequences listed, roughly 18% were seen once. Turning to this clonotype: Antigen unknown.

The V gene is TRBV12-3 or TRBV12-4, the J gene TRBJ2-3, with 11 bases lining up with TRBD1. This receptor was obtained from a man between 50 and 59 years old who received an inactivated influenza vaccine. The source was PBMCs from blood, collected 5 to 6 days after vaccination. The CDR3 nucleotides are TGTGCCAGCAGTCCGGGGACAGGGGGTGGAGATACGCAGTATTTT. Amino acid sequence: CASSPGTGGGDTQYF.